A selection of T cell receptor beta chains follows, all from one sample in a study of blood T cells in healthy people across ages. TCRdb reprocessed the 5' RACE reads via MiXCR and lists one record per CDR3 protein. The data contain some 900,000 distinct CDR3 sequences, around 46% of them singletons. The source material was blood. Receptors originate from a man aged 25 to 40 in good health. Each CDR3 is given with its conserved first and last residue. D genes are given only for firm matches. Only part of the rows carry a size: once, few, many, or a class if the clone is expanded.

size: once
J: TRBJ1-4
length: 15
D: TRBD1
V: TRBV28
DNA: TGTGCCAGCAGACCGCCGGGACAGGGGGGACGAAAACTGTTTTTT
CDR3: CASRPPGQGGRKLFF

size: NA
J: TRBJ2-5
length: 14
D: TRBD1
V: TRBV18
DNA: TGTGCCAGCAGTCCCGACAGGGTCCAAGAGACCCAGTACTTC
CDR3: CASSPDRVQETQYF

size: NA
J: TRBJ2-5
length: 15
D: TRBD1
V: TRBV5-6
DNA: TGTGCCAGCAGCTTTCTCGACAGGGCGGTGAATGAGCAGTACTTC
CDR3: CASSFLDRAVNEQYF

size: NA
J: TRBJ2-3
length: 16
D: TRBD2
V: TRBV7-2
DNA: TGTGCCAGCAGCTTAGTTGTGCGGGGGGACTCAAATACGCAGTATTTT
CDR3: CASSLVVRGDSNTQYF

size: NA
J: TRBJ2-7
length: 14
D: NA
V: TRBV12-3/TRBV12-4
DNA: TGTGCCAGCAGGAGGGGACTCCTCTCCTACGAGCAGTACTTC
CDR3: CASRRGLLSYEQYF

size: NA
J: TRBJ2-5
length: 17
D: NA
V: TRBV20-1
DNA: TGCAGTGCTAGAGATCGTACTAGGCCCGCGCGTCGGGAGACCCAGTACTTC
CDR3: CSARDRTRPARRETQYF

size: NA
J: TRBJ2-7
length: 14
D: TRBD2
V: TRBV5-1
DNA: TGCGCCAGCAGCTTGATAAGGGGAGGGTACGAGCAGTACTTC
CDR3: CASSLIRGGYEQYF

size: NA
J: TRBJ1-1
length: 14
D: NA
V: TRBV20-1
DNA: TGCAGTGCTAGACCACGGGGGGCTGGCACTGAAGCTTTCTTT
CDR3: CSARPRGAGTEAFF

size: NA
J: TRBJ2-7
length: 13
D: NA
V: TRBV14
DNA: TGTGCCAGCAGCCAAGACGTTAGGGGCGAGCAGTACTTC
CDR3: CASSQDVRGEQYF

size: NA
J: TRBJ1-4
length: 14
D: TRBD1
V: TRBV7-9
DNA: TGTGCCAGCAGTCGAGGACAGGGGTTTGAAAAACTGTTTTTT
CDR3: CASSRGQGFEKLFF

size: NA
J: TRBJ2-5
length: 14
D: TRBD1
V: TRBV5-1
DNA: TGCGCCAGCAGCAACGTGGGACAGAGAGAGACCCAGTACTTC
CDR3: CASSNVGQRETQYF

size: NA
J: TRBJ1-4
length: 15
D: NA
V: TRBV5-1
DNA: TGCGCCAGCAGCTTGGTCCAGGTCCTTAATGAAAAACTGTTTTTT
CDR3: CASSLVQVLNEKLFF

size: NA
J: TRBJ1-5
length: 14
D: NA
V: TRBV30
DNA: TGTGCCTGGAGCTCGGGGGGGAGTCACCAGCCCCAGCATTTT
CDR3: CAWSSGGSHQPQHF

size: few
J: TRBJ1-1
length: 16
D: TRBD1
V: TRBV7-9
DNA: TGTGCCAGCAGCTTAAGGGGGGGGACAGGGCCCACTGAAGCTTTCTTT
CDR3: CASSLRGGTGPTEAFF

size: NA
J: TRBJ1-4
length: 15
D: NA
V: TRBV29-1
DNA: TGCAGCGTTCTCAGGGACCGAGGCACTAATGAAAAACTGTTTTTT
CDR3: CSVLRDRGTNEKLFF

size: NA
J: TRBJ2-7
length: 16
D: NA
V: TRBV12-3/TRBV12-4
DNA: TGTGCCAGCAGTTTGACCGGGACTCTAGGGACCTACGAGCAGTACTTC
CDR3: CASSLTGTLGTYEQYF

size: NA
J: TRBJ2-1
length: 14
D: NA
V: TRBV28
DNA: TGTGCCAGCAGATCAGGGGGGGCGGTCAATGAGCAGTTCTTC
CDR3: CASRSGGAVNEQFF

size: many
J: TRBJ2-7
length: 12
D: NA
V: TRBV12-3/TRBV12-4
DNA: TGTGCCAGCAGTTTAGCGGGGCACGAGCAGTACTTC
CDR3: CASSLAGHEQYF

size: NA
J: TRBJ2-1
length: 14
D: TRBD2
V: TRBV7-9
DNA: TGTGCCAGCAGCTCTGGGGAGGGGATCGATGAGCAGTTCTTC
CDR3: CASSSGEGIDEQFF

size: few
J: TRBJ2-1
length: 13
D: NA
V: TRBV5-1
DNA: TGCGCCAGCAGCCCACGACGGACAAATGAGCAGTTCTTC
CDR3: CASSPRRTNEQFF

size: NA
J: TRBJ1-5
length: 12
D: TRBD1
V: TRBV2
DNA: TGTGCCAGCAGGACAGGGGGACAGCCCCAGCATTTT
CDR3: CASRTGGQPQHF

size: NA
J: TRBJ1-2
length: 12
D: NA
V: TRBV20-1
DNA: TGCAGTGCTAGAGATCGTTGGGGTGGCTACACCTTC
CDR3: CSARDRWGGYTF

size: few
J: TRBJ2-5
length: 15
D: TRBD2
V: TRBV20-1
DNA: TGCAGTGCTAAGGGACTAGCATTCATGGCGGAGACCCAGTACTTC
CDR3: CSAKGLAFMAETQYF

size: once
J: TRBJ2-7
length: 13
D: NA
V: TRBV12-3/TRBV12-4
DNA: TGTGCCAGCAGCCCCACGGGGCAGCATGAGCAGTACTTC
CDR3: CASSPTGQHEQYF

size: NA
J: TRBJ2-3
length: 16
D: TRBD2
V: TRBV11-1
DNA: TGTGCCAGCAGGACAAGACTAGCGGGGGGAACAGATACGCAGTATTTT
CDR3: CASRTRLAGGTDTQYF

size: NA
J: TRBJ1-1
length: 14
D: NA
V: TRBV20-1
DNA: TGCAGTGCTAGAGAGGGGGGGCCTTACACTGAAGCTTTCTTT
CDR3: CSAREGGPYTEAFF

size: few
J: TRBJ2-7
length: 13
D: NA
V: TRBV27
DNA: TGTGCCAGTGCTGTGACTGGGGGCTACGAGCAGTACTTC
CDR3: CASAVTGGYEQYF

size: NA
J: TRBJ2-7
length: 15
D: NA
V: TRBV6-1
DNA: TGTGCCAGCAGTGAAGGAGGCGGATACTCCTACGAGCAGTACTTC
CDR3: CASSEGGGYSYEQYF

size: NA
J: TRBJ2-6
length: 11
D: NA
V: TRBV2
DNA: TGTGCCAGCAGTTTCGACAGGGTCCTGACTTTC
CDR3: CASSFDRVLTF

size: NA
J: TRBJ1-1
length: 14
D: NA
V: TRBV7-2
DNA: TGTGCCAGCAGCCCCGGACCGGCGAACACTGAAGCTTTCTTT
CDR3: CASSPGPANTEAFF

size: NA
J: TRBJ2-5
length: 18
D: NA
V: TRBV12-3/TRBV12-4
DNA: TGTGCCAGCAGTCCCAATTCAGGCGGGGTTCCCCTCCAAGAGACCCAGTACTTC
CDR3: CASSPNSGGVPLQETQYF

size: NA
J: TRBJ1-1
length: 13
D: NA
V: TRBV6-6
DNA: TGTGCCAGCACTGACACCGACCAAGCTGAAGCTTTCTTT
CDR3: CASTDTDQAEAFF

size: NA
J: TRBJ1-1
length: 15
D: TRBD1
V: TRBV4-3
DNA: TGCGCCAGCAGCCCCAGGACAGGACGGAGCACTGAAGCTTTCTTT
CDR3: CASSPRTGRSTEAFF

size: NA
J: TRBJ2-7
length: 15
D: NA
V: TRBV3-1
DNA: TGTGCCAGCAGCCCGGGGACAACAATCTCCTACGAGCAGTACTTC
CDR3: CASSPGTTISYEQYF

size: once
J: TRBJ1-5
length: 13
D: NA
V: TRBV5-1
DNA: TGCGCCAGCAGCTTCGACACCGATCAGCCCCAGCATTTT
CDR3: CASSFDTDQPQHF

size: few
J: TRBJ2-2
length: 18
D: TRBD1
V: TRBV4-2
DNA: TGTGCCAGCAGCCAAGATCAAGGGGACAGGGGGCCAACCGGGGAGCTGTTTTTT
CDR3: CASSQDQGDRGPTGELFF

size: NA
J: TRBJ2-5
length: 16
D: TRBD1
V: TRBV7-2
DNA: TGTGCCAGCAGCTTAGGGGACAGCTTTTACCAAGAGACCCAGTACTTC
CDR3: CASSLGDSFYQETQYF

size: NA
J: TRBJ2-3
length: 16
D: NA
V: TRBV3-1
DNA: TGTGCCAGCAGCCCCAAATTCGAGCGGGTTACAGATACGCAGTATTTT
CDR3: CASSPKFERVTDTQYF

size: NA
J: TRBJ2-1
length: 16
D: TRBD1
V: TRBV7-9
DNA: TGTGCCAGCAGCCTACAGGGGTCCTACTCCTACAATGAGCAGTTCTTC
CDR3: CASSLQGSYSYNEQFF

size: NA
J: TRBJ1-2
length: 15
D: TRBD1
V: TRBV20-1
DNA: TGCAGTGCGACGCCCGGGGACAGGGGGAATTATGGCTACACCTTC
CDR3: CSATPGDRGNYGYTF

size: NA
J: TRBJ1-2
length: 13
D: NA
V: TRBV10-3
DNA: TGTGCCATCAGTGAGCCCGGGGGGGGCGGCTACACCTTC
CDR3: CAISEPGGGGYTF

size: many
J: TRBJ2-7
length: 13
D: NA
V: TRBV6-5
DNA: TGTGCCAGCAGTTACTCGCCGGGGAACGAGCAGTACTTC
CDR3: CASSYSPGNEQYF

size: NA
J: TRBJ2-3
length: 13
D: NA
V: TRBV12-3/TRBV12-4
DNA: TGTGCCAGCAGTATAGCGCTGTCAGATACGCAGTATTTT
CDR3: CASSIALSDTQYF

size: NA
J: TRBJ2-3
length: 15
D: NA
V: TRBV12-3/TRBV12-4
DNA: TGTGCCAGCACCTCTGGAGAATTTCGCACAGATACGCAGTATTTT
CDR3: CASTSGEFRTDTQYF

size: NA
J: TRBJ2-1
length: 14
D: NA
V: TRBV27
DNA: TGTGCCAGCAGCTGGACGACCAGGATCAATGAGCAGTTCTTC
CDR3: CASSWTTRINEQFF

size: NA
J: TRBJ1-2
length: 14
D: NA
V: TRBV20-1
DNA: TGCAGTGCTAGTTGGGGGGTGGGGACCTATGGCTACACCTTC
CDR3: CSASWGVGTYGYTF

size: NA
J: TRBJ2-1
length: 13
D: NA
V: TRBV4-2
DNA: TGTGCCAGCAGCAACGGGGCTCAAAATGAGCAGTTCTTC
CDR3: CASSNGAQNEQFF

size: NA
J: TRBJ2-1
length: 13
D: NA
V: TRBV20-1
DNA: TGCAGTGCTAGAGCGGCAGAGTACAATGAGCAGTTCTTC
CDR3: CSARAAEYNEQFF

size: many
J: TRBJ1-5
length: 14
D: NA
V: TRBV12-3/TRBV12-4
DNA: TGTGCCAGCAGTGGGGGGAATAGCAATCAGCCCCAGCATTTT
CDR3: CASSGGNSNQPQHF

size: few
J: TRBJ2-7
length: 15
D: NA
V: TRBV3-1
DNA: TGTGCCAGCAGCCAAGACGCCCAATACTCCTACGAGCAGTACTTC
CDR3: CASSQDAQYSYEQYF

size: NA
J: TRBJ2-3
length: 14
D: NA
V: TRBV5-1
DNA: TGCGCCAGCAGCTCCCGGGGGACCACAGATACGCAGTATTTT
CDR3: CASSSRGTTDTQYF

size: NA
J: TRBJ2-2
length: 14
D: TRBD1
V: TRBV6-1
DNA: TGTGCCAGCAGTGAGGGACAGATCACCGGGGAGCTGTTTTTT
CDR3: CASSEGQITGELFF

size: NA
J: TRBJ1-5
length: 17
D: NA
V: TRBV7-7
DNA: TGTGCTAGCAGGGTAGATCGGGACTCAGGGATGGGTCAGCCCCAGCATTTT
CDR3: CASRVDRDSGMGQPQHF

size: NA
J: TRBJ1-1
length: 16
D: NA
V: TRBV5-1
DNA: TGCGCCAGCGCCAACGGGCTCGGGGTCTTCGGCACTGAAGCTTTCTTT
CDR3: CASANGLGVFGTEAFF

size: few
J: TRBJ2-1
length: 16
D: NA
V: TRBV24-1
DNA: TGTGCCACCAGTGATTTGTACAGGGCCCCCAACAATGAGCAGTTCTTC
CDR3: CATSDLYRAPNNEQFF

size: once
J: TRBJ1-1
length: 17
D: NA
V: TRBV5-1
DNA: TGCGCCAGCAGCTTGAATTCAGGGGAGCGGGGAGACACTGAAGCTTTCTTT
CDR3: CASSLNSGERGDTEAFF

size: NA
J: TRBJ1-1
length: 14
D: NA
V: TRBV12-3/TRBV12-4
DNA: TGTGCCAGCAGGTTAGCCCAATCTGGCACTGAAGCTTTCTTT
CDR3: CASRLAQSGTEAFF